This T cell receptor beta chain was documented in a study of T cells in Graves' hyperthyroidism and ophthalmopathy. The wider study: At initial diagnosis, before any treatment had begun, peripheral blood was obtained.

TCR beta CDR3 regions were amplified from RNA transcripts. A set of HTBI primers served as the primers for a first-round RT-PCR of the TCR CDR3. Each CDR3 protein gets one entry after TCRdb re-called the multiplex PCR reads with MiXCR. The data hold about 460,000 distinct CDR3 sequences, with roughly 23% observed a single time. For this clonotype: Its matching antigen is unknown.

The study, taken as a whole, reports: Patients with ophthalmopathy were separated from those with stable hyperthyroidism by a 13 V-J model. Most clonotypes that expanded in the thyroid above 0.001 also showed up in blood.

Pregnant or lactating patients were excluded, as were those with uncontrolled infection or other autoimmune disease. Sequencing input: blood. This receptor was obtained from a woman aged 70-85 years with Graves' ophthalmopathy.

For the CDR3, the DNA is TGTGCTAGCGGATCCTTGGGCTACGAGCAGTACTTC. It is translated as CASGSLGYEQYF. This rearrangement joins TRBV12-3 or TRBV12-4 to TRBJ2-7, with D possibly TRBD2 on 6 matching bases. This CDR3 spans 12 amino acids.